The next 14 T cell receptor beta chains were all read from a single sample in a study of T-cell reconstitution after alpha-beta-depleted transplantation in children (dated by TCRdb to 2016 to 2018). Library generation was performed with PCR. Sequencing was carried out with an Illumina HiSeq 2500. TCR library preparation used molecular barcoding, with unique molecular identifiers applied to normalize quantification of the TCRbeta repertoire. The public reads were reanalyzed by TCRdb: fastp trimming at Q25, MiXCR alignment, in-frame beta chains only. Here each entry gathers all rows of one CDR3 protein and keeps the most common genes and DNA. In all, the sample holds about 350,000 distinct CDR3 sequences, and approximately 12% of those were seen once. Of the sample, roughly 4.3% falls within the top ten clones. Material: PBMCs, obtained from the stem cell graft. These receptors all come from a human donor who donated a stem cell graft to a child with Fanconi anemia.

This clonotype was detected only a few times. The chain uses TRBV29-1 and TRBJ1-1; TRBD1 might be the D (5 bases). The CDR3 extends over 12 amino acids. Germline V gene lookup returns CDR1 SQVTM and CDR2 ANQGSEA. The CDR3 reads CSTGRGNTEAFF. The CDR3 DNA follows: TGCAGTACGGGGAGGGGAAACACTGAAGCTTTCTTT. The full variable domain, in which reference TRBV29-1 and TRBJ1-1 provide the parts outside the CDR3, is SAVISQKPSRDICQRGTSLTIQCQVDSQVTMMFWYRQQPGQSLTLIATANQGSEATYESGFVIDKFPISRPNLTFSTLTVSNMSPEDSSIYLCSTGRGNTEAFFGQGTRLTVV.

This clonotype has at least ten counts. The CDR3 sequence is CASSVVGTDTQYF. The CDR3 bases are TGTGCCAGCAGCGTAGTAGGAACAGATACGCAGTATTTT. The chain recombines TRBV9 with TRBJ2-3; no definite D call. With 0 bases removed from V and 3 bases from J, the gap between germline ends came to 5 bases. The CDR3 totals 13 residues. The germline V gene has CDR1 SGDLS and CDR2 YYNGEE.

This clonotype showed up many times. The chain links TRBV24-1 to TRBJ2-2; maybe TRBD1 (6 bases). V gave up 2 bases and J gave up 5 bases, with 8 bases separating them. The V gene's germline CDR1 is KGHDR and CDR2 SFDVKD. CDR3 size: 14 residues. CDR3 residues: CATSDYGQTGELFF. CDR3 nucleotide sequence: TGTGCCACCAGTGATTATGGACAGACCGGGGAGCTGTTTTTT.

The CDR3 spells CASSQSRTRSGNTIYF. Here the CDR3 DNA reads TGCGCCAGCAGCCAATCAAGAACTCGTTCTGGAAACACCATATATTTT. The chain employs TRBV4-1 and TRBJ1-3, with unresolved D. The CDR3 totals 16 residues. Germline V CDR1 and CDR2: MGHRA, YSYEKL. Trimming took 2 bases from V and 1 from J, leaving 12 bases between them.

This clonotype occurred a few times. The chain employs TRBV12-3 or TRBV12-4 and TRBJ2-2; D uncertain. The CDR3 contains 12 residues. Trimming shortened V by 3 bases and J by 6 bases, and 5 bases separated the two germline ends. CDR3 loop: CASSFTAGELFF. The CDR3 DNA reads TGTGCCAGCAGTTTTACTGCCGGGGAGCTGTTTTTT.

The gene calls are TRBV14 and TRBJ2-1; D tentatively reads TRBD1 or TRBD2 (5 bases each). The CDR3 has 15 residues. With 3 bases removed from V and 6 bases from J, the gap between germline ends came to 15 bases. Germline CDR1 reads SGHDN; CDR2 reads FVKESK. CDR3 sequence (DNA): TGTGCCAGCAGCCAGGCCCCCGGGGCCGGCAATGAGCAGTTCTTC. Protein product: CASSQAPGAGNEQFF.

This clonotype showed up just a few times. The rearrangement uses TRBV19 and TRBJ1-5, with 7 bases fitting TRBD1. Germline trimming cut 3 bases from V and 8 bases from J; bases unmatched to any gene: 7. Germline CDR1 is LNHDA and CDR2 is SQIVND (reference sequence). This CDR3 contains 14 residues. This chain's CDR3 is CASSIGQGEKPQHF. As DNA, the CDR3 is TGTGCCAGTAGTATTGGGCAGGGGGAGAAGCCCCAGCATTTT.

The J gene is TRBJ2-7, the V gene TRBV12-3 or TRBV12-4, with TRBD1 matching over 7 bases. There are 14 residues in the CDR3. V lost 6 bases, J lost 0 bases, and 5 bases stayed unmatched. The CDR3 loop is CASRLTGTSYEQYF. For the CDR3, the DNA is TGTGCCAGCAGACTGACAGGGACCTCCTACGAGCAGTACTTC.

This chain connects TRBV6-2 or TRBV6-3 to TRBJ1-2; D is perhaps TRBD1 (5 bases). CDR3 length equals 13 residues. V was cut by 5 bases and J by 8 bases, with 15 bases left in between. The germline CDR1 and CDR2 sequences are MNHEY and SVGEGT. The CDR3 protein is CASSEGLPWGYTF. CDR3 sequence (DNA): TGTGCCAGCAGTGAGGGGCTTCCGTGGGGCTACACCTTC.

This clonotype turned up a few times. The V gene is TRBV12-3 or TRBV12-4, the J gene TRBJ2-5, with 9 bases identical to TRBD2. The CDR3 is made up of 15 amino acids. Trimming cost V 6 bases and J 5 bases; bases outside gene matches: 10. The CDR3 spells CASSPNSGGEETQYF. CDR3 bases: TGTGCCAGCAGCCCCAATAGCGGGGGAGAGGAGACCCAGTACTTC.

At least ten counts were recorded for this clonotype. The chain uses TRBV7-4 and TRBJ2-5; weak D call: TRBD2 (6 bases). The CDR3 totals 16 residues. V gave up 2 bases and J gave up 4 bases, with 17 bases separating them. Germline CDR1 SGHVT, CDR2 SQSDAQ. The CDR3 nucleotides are TGTGCCAGCAGCTTAAAAAACCCGTCTAGCGTAGAGACCCAGTACTTC. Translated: CASSLKNPSSVETQYF.

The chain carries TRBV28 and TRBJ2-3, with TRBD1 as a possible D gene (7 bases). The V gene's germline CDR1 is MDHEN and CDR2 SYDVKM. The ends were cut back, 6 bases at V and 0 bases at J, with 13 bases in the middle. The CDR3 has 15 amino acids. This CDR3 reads CASRSRGASTDTQYF. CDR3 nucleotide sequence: TGTGCCAGCAGGAGCAGGGGGGCGAGCACAGATACGCAGTATTTT.

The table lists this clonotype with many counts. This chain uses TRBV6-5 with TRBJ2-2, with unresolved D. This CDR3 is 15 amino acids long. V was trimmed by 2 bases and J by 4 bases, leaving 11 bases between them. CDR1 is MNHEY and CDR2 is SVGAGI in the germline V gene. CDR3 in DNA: TGTGCCAGCAGTTACAGTGGCATAGGCACCGGGGAGCTGTTTTTT. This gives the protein CASSYSGIGTGELFF.

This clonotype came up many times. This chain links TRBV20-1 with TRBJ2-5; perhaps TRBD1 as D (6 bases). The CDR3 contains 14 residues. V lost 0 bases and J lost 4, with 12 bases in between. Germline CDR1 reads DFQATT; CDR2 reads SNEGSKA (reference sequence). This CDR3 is CSARDIDRPETQYF. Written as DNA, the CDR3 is TGCAGTGCTAGAGATATTGACAGGCCAGAGACCCAGTACTTC.